The clone carrying this T cell receptor (beta chain) occurred many times. Its target is not known. The data stem from a study of T cells after yellow fever vaccination. Study-wide context: Low-cell-number fractions were prepared with SMART-Seq v4 Ultra Low Input.

Whole-study findings and limits: Post-booster repertoires again held most primary-vaccination clones (96% CD4, 75% to 90% CD8). Faster peaking, at day 5 versus 15, marked a secondary response that was weaker.

Synthesis of TCR cDNA relied on 5'RACE template switching, which attached a universal primer site and UMIs. MiXCR, run by TCRdb on the 5' RACE reads, gives a single entry per CDR3 protein. The sample carries tens of thousands of distinct CDR3 sequences, around 6.9% recorded once. This CDR3 has 14 amino acids. The trim removed 4 bases at V and 5 bases at J, leaving 6 bases unmatched. Germline V gives CDR1 MNHEY, CDR2 SVGEGT. The clonotype was recovered from a man between 18 and 29 years old who received the YFV17D yellow fever vaccine. The source was CD8+ T cells sorted from PBMCs, collected on the day of the first yellow fever vaccination. The V and J genes are TRBV6-2 or TRBV6-3 and TRBJ2-7, with 9 positions matching TRBD1. CDR3 DNA: TGTGCCAGCAGTTCGAACAGGGGGCTAGACGAGCAGTACTTC. Translating it yields CASSSNRGLDEQYF.